These 4 T cell receptor beta chains were sequenced from one sample in a study of cytomegalovirus exposure and HLA in healthy donors. PCR amplification relied on 60 Vbeta primers (plus 13 Jbeta primers). Here immunoSEQ multiplex PCR was the method, and the copy in TCRdb shows in-frame clones only, minus some. In the table there are some 96,000 clones, 70% to 80% of which are singletons. Sequencing used PBMCs. Receptor source: a female donor in good health and CMV-seronegative.

This rearrangement joins TRBV2 to TRBJ1-5, with 7 bases lining up with TRBD1. V shed 2 bases and J 4 bases; nucleotides not matched to a gene: 5. Looked up from germline, CDR1 is SNHLY and CDR2 is FYNNEI. The CDR3 length is 15 residues. The CDR3 spells CASSERTGGNQPQHF. The DNA for the CDR3 is TGTGCCAGCAGTGAAAGGACAGGCGGGAATCAGCCCCAGCATTTT.

J is TRBJ2-7 and V is TRBV7-8; 8 bases match TRBD2. The germline V gene encodes CDR1 SGHVS and CDR2 FQNEAQ. J lost 0 bases, V lost 1 base, and 2 bases had no gene match. The CDR3 runs 15 residues. This chain's CDR3 is CASSLVAGPSYEQYF. CDR3 nucleotides: TGTGCCAGCAGCTTAGTAGCGGGACCCTCCTACGAGCAGTACTTC.

The V gene is TRBV18, the J gene TRBJ1-1; a weak D match, TRBD1 (6 bases). CDR1 and CDR2 from the germline V gene are KGHSH and LQKENI. Trimming took off 4 bases at V and 0 bases at J, with 18 bases between the two ends. This CDR3 comprises 17 residues. In DNA, the CDR3 is TGTGCCAGCTCACTATTGGGGGGGGCAGGTCTGAACACTGAAGCTTTCTTT. This codes for CASSLLGGAGLNTEAFF.

The table lists this clone with a few counts. This chain links TRBV11-2 with TRBJ1-1, with TRBD1 matching over 11 bases. Germline V gives CDR1 SGHAT, CDR2 FQNNGV. The CDR3 length is 14 residues. With 5 bases clipped from V and 7 bases from J, the junction kept 6 bases outside the gene matches. The CDR3 coding sequence is TGTGCCAGCAGCGGGCGGACAGGGGGCAATGAAGCTTTCTTT. It yields the protein CASSGRTGGNEAFF.